The text below deals with one T cell receptor (beta chain). Profiled with immunoSEQ multiplex PCR; TCRdb holds only in-frame clones, not every one. The sample lists approximately 35,000 clones, 85% to 95% seen once, with about 1.2% in the top ten. The CDR3 contains 13 residues. V lost 2 bases to trimming and J lost 8 bases; unmatched junction nucleotides: 5. Germline lookup yields CDR1 SGHRS and CDR2 YFSETQ. This sample is drawn from a study of T cell changes during pregnancy in multiple sclerosis. The genes are TRBV5-1 and TRBJ1-2, with 8 bases fitting TRBD1. Sequenced sample: PBMCs (not recorded whether the cells were cultured). The TCR comes from a female donor with multiple sclerosis, enrolled in a pregnancy study. The CDR3 loop is CASSFSGGEGYTF. CDR3 DNA sequence: TGCGCCAGCAGCTTTTCAGGGGGCGAAGGCTACACCTTC. The whole variable domain, remainder taken from reference TRBV5-1 and TRBJ1-2, is KAGVTQTPRYLIKTRGQQVTLSCSPISGHRSVSWYQQTPGQGLQFLFEYFSETQRNKGNFPGRFSGRQFSNSRSEMNVSTLELGDSALYLCASSFSGGEGYTFGSGTRLTVV.